This entry features one TCR beta chain sequence. What it binds is unknown. This entry belongs to a study of T-cell reconstitution after alpha-beta-depleted transplantation in children. General observations from the study: Where alpha-beta T cells came from about two months after transplant was reportedly several hundred expanded graft clones. After transplant, high TCRbeta diversity at day 60 in some patients arose from surviving recipient T cells and thymic progenitors. Newly made T cells mostly supplied T-cell counts and diversity one year after transplant.

Unique molecular identifiers were incorporated into the prepared TCRbeta library. MiXCR was run by TCRdb on the PCR reads, yielding one entry per CDR3 protein. The sample carries about 900,000 distinct CDR3 sequences, roughly 29% recorded once. The sequence came from a boy under three years old who had a stem cell transplant for SCID, so the T cells may come from the graft donor. Sequenced material: PBMCs, mostly from graft donor cells, taken 360 days after TCRalphabeta/CD19-depleted stem cell transplant.

The CDR3 reads CASRTGSNEQFF. Here the CDR3 DNA reads TGTGCCAGCAGGACAGGGTCGAATGAGCAGTTCTTC. The chain combines TRBV12-3 or TRBV12-4 with TRBJ2-1; 7 bases are a match to TRBD1. The CDR3 length is 12 residues. The trim removed 6 bases at V and 7 bases at J, leaving 3 bases unmatched.